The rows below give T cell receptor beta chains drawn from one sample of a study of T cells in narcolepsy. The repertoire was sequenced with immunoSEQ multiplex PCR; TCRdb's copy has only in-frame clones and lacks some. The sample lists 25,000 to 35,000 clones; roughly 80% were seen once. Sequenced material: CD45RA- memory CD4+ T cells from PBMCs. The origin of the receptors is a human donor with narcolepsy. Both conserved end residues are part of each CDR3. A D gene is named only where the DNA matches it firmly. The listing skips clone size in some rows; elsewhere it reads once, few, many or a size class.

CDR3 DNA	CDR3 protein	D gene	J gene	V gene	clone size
TGTGCCAGCAGTTACAGGGGAGGTGATGGCTACACCTTC	CASSYRGGDGYTF	TRBD1	TRBJ1-2	TRBV27	.
TGTGCCAGCAGCCCAGGGTATGGCTACACCTTC	CASSPGYGYTF	.	TRBJ1-2	TRBV6-1	.
TGTGCCAGCTTTGACAGGGCCTCCAACTATGGCTACACCTTC	CASFDRASNYGYTF	TRBD1	TRBJ1-2	TRBV6-1	once
TGCGCCAGCAGCGGCGGCAACACTGAAGCTTTCTTT	CASSGGNTEAFF	.	TRBJ1-1	TRBV10-2	.
TGTGCCAGCAGCGGGACCGGGACAGGGAAGGGCGAGCAGTACTTC	CASSGTGTGKGEQYF	TRBD1	TRBJ2-7	TRBV5-4	.
TGTGCCATCAGTGAGGGTAGTCCAGATACGCAGTATTTT	CAISEGSPDTQYF	.	TRBJ2-3	TRBV10-3	.
TGCGCCAGCAGTCGGTCATACACAGATACGCAGTATTTT	CASSRSYTDTQYF	.	TRBJ2-3	TRBV10-1	few
TGTGCCAGCAGCCCCGTGGCGGGTGGGGGGACCCAGTACTTC	CASSPVAGGGTQYF	.	TRBJ2-5	TRBV7-8	.
TGTGCCAGCAGTACCAATCGAGACTATGGCTACACCTTC	CASSTNRDYGYTF	.	TRBJ1-2	TRBV7-2	.
TGTGCCAGCAGTTACGGACAGGGACTCGATGGCTACACCTTC	CASSYGQGLDGYTF	TRBD1	TRBJ1-2	TRBV6-5	once
TGCAGCGCGATCGGACAGGGACGAGGCGAAAAACTGTTTTTT	CSAIGQGRGEKLFF	TRBD1	TRBJ1-4	TRBV29-1	.
TGTGCCAGCAGCGGGGGGGACAGGCAGACCTACTATGGCTACACCTTC	CASSGGDRQTYYGYTF	TRBD1	TRBJ1-2	TRBV9	few
TGTGCCAGCAGCTTAGGCAAGTCCGGGGAGCTGTTTTTT	CASSLGKSGELFF	.	TRBJ2-2	TRBV11-2	.
TGTGCCAGCAGATTCCGGGACAGGGGAGTGGTGCAGTACTTC	CASRFRDRGVVQYF	TRBD1	TRBJ2-7	TRBV6-1	.
TGTGCCAGCGTTTCCTCCCGCTACGAGCAGTACTTC	CASVSSRYEQYF	.	TRBJ2-7	TRBV28	.
TGTGCCAGCAGCCCAAGGGTTGGGGACTACAATGAGCAGTTCTTC	CASSPRVGDYNEQFF	.	TRBJ2-1	TRBV9	.
TGTGCCAGCAGCCCCGGGACTAGCGGGAGATTCGGGGAGCTGTTTTTT	CASSPGTSGRFGELFF	TRBD2	TRBJ2-2	TRBV11-2	.
TGCGCCAGCGGGACTAGTAACAATGAGCAGTTCTTC	CASGTSNNEQFF	TRBD2	TRBJ2-1	TRBV10-1	.
TGTGCCAGCAGTGAAGCCGGTCGTCAGGGCTACGAGCAGTACTTC	CASSEAGRQGYEQYF	.	TRBJ2-7	TRBV6-1	few
TGTGCCAGCAGTTACCCCGAGCAGGGGGCCGCTGAAGCTTTCTTT	CASSYPEQGAAEAFF	TRBD1	TRBJ1-1	TRBV6-6	.
TGCGCCAGCAGCTTGAGGGCCGGGACAGCCTATTCCAGTTCACCCCTCCACTTT	CASSLRAGTAYSSSPLHF	TRBD1	TRBJ1-6	TRBV5-1	.
TGTGCCAGCAGTGAAGCTAGCGGCACTACCCAGTACTTC	CASSEASGTTQYF	TRBD2	TRBJ2-5	TRBV6-4	.
TGCGCCAGCAGCTTTGACAAGACCCAGTACTTC	CASSFDKTQYF	.	TRBJ2-5	TRBV5-1	.
TGTGCCAGCAGATCCCAGGGAAGCTCCTACGAGCAGTACTTC	CASRSQGSSYEQYF	.	TRBJ2-7	TRBV28	.
TGTGCCAGCAGCCCCGACAGGGGCACTGAAGCTTTCTTT	CASSPDRGTEAFF	TRBD1	TRBJ1-1	TRBV5-5	.
TGTGCCATCAGTGCAGACAGGGCTAGCAATCAGCCCCAGCATTTT	CAISADRASNQPQHF	TRBD1	TRBJ1-5	TRBV10-3	once
TGTGCCAGCAGTCCTAACACCAACACTGAAGCTTTCTTT	CASSPNTNTEAFF	.	TRBJ1-1	TRBV2	.
TGTGCCAGCAGCCGCGGGGGGCGCTATGGCTACACCTTC	CASSRGGRYGYTF	.	TRBJ1-2	TRBV6-1	once
TGTGCCAGCAGTGAAGCCGGTGGGACAGTCCGTTCTAACTATGGCTACACCTTC	CASSEAGGTVRSNYGYTF	TRBD1	TRBJ1-2	TRBV2	.
TGCGCCAGCAGCAGGGGGCCCAACTATGGCTACACCTTC	CASSRGPNYGYTF	TRBD1	TRBJ1-2	TRBV10-2	.
TGTGCCAGCAGAAAAACAGGGGGCAAAGAAAAACTGTTTTTT	CASRKTGGKEKLFF	TRBD1	TRBJ1-4	TRBV28	.
TGTGCCAGCAGCCCCGGACCTGTCCAAGAGACCCAGTACTTC	CASSPGPVQETQYF	.	TRBJ2-5	TRBV5-4	few
TGTGCCAGCAGACTGGACAGTAATAGCAATCAGCCCCAGCATTTT	CASRLDSNSNQPQHF	.	TRBJ1-5	TRBV6-6	.
TGTGCCAGCAGTGAAGGGACAGGGTCGGGATCCTATAATTCACCCCTCCACTTT	CASSEGTGSGSYNSPLHF	TRBD1	TRBJ1-6	TRBV6-1	.
TGTGCCACCTTTGCCGGGAGTCGGTCCTACGAGCAGTACTTC	CATFAGSRSYEQYF	.	TRBJ2-7	TRBV28	few
TGTGCCAGCAGCCATACACGGGAGACCCAGTACTTC	CASSHTRETQYF	.	TRBJ2-5	TRBV5-6	.
TGTGCCTCCGGGACAGGGAACTATGGCTACACCTTC	CASGTGNYGYTF	TRBD1	TRBJ1-2	TRBV30	.
TGCGCCAGCAGCTTGGGTGCAGGTCAAGAGACCCAGTACTTC	CASSLGAGQETQYF	.	TRBJ2-5	TRBV5-1	.
TGTGCCAGCAGCTTACGCGACGGAGGGAATTCACCCCTCCACTTT	CASSLRDGGNSPLHF	.	TRBJ1-6	TRBV11-2	.
TGCGCCAGCAGCCAGGACGAGGGGTCGCAGTACTTC	CASSQDEGSQYF	.	TRBJ2-7	TRBV5-1	.
TGCGCCAGCAGCCAGTCTCCAGGCACCGGGGAGCTGTTTTTT	CASSQSPGTGELFF	.	TRBJ2-2	TRBV5-1	.
TGCGCCAGCGGTGTAGGGCAGGGGCTCGGCGAGCAGTACTTC	CASGVGQGLGEQYF	.	TRBJ2-7	TRBV5-1	few
TGTGCCAGTAGTATAGGTTCCCCGCAGGGAGGGCAGCCCCAGCATTTT	CASSIGSPQGGQPQHF	.	TRBJ1-5	TRBV19	.
TGTGCCAGCAGACATAGTGGACGACTAGGTAGAGTTGGGAGGTACGAGCAGTACTTC	CASRHSGRLGRVGRYEQYF	.	TRBJ2-7	TRBV2	.
TGCGCCAGCAACCAGGGGAACAATCAGCCCCAGCATTTT	CASNQGNNQPQHF	.	TRBJ1-5	TRBV10-2	.
TGTGCCAGCAGTTTACTAGCGGGAGGGGGAACTTACGAGCAGTACTTC	CASSLLAGGGTYEQYF	TRBD2	TRBJ2-7	TRBV28	few
TGTGCCAGCAGATCGCCGGGACCCTCTGGAAACACCATATATTTT	CASRSPGPSGNTIYF	.	TRBJ1-3	TRBV6-5	once
TGTGCCAGCAGTCCTCCGCGACTCCAAGAGACCCAGTACTTC	CASSPPRLQETQYF	.	TRBJ2-5	TRBV28	.
TGTGCCAGTAGGGAGGGAGCTTACACAGATACGCAGTATTTT	CASREGAYTDTQYF	.	TRBJ2-3	TRBV19	.
TGCGCCAGCAGCGAAGGGACAGGGCGCGAAAAACTGTTTTTT	CASSEGTGREKLFF	TRBD1	TRBJ1-4	TRBV5-1	.
TGTGCCAGCAGCTTAAACAGGAGGTCAGGACAGCCCCAGCATTTT	CASSLNRRSGQPQHF	.	TRBJ1-5	TRBV7-2	.
TGCGCCAGCAGCCGCACTAGCGGGAGGACCGGGGAGCTGTTTTTT	CASSRTSGRTGELFF	TRBD2	TRBJ2-2	TRBV4-1	.
TGTGCCAGCAGCCCCGACAGGGTGAGGAGCTATGGCTACACCTTC	CASSPDRVRSYGYTF	TRBD1	TRBJ1-2	TRBV11-2	.
TGTGCCAGCTCAAAGGGACAGGGAGTTTCAGATACGCAGTATTTT	CASSKGQGVSDTQYF	TRBD1	TRBJ2-3	TRBV18	.
TGTGCCAGCAGCCCCGGGGTAGCGGGGCCTATGGATACGCAGTATTTT	CASSPGVAGPMDTQYF	TRBD2	TRBJ2-3	TRBV7-7	.
TGTGCCTGGAGTGTATCCGGACAGCGATATAATTCACCCCTCCACTTT	CAWSVSGQRYNSPLHF	.	TRBJ1-6	TRBV30	once
TGCGCCGGCCGTAACGGGGGGGTCCCGGTTGCAAGTTCAACTAATGAAAAACTGTTTTTT	CAGRNGGVPVASSTNEKLFF	.	TRBJ1-4	TRBV10-2	.
TGTGCCAGCAGCGTAGGGGGTGCCCAACGTTACAATGAGCAGTTCTTC	CASSVGGAQRYNEQFF	.	TRBJ2-1	TRBV9	.
TGCGCCAGCAGCTTGGATCGGGGAACGGCCGGGGAGCTGTTTTTT	CASSLDRGTAGELFF	.	TRBJ2-2	TRBV5-1	.
TGTGCCAGCAGCTCCGGTAGGGGGGGTGGAGATACGCAGTATTTT	CASSSGRGGGDTQYF	.	TRBJ2-3	TRBV9	.